These 15 T cell receptor beta chains came from one sample sequenced in a study of T cell responses to AZD1222 COVID-19 vaccine. This table comes from immunoSEQ multiplex PCR, and its TCRdb copy is limited to in-frame clones, with some not included. Here the sample spans more than 100,000 clones, 88% being singletons. Sample: peripheral blood, taken on day 0 of AZD1222 vaccination. The receptors derive from an adult in good health.

The rearrangement joins TRBV5-1 to TRBJ1-5; TRBD1 might be the D (5 bases). V was trimmed by 4 bases and J by 6 bases, leaving 17 bases between them. Germline loops: CDR1 SGHRS, CDR2 YFSETQ. The CDR3 covers 15 residues. The CDR3 region has the DNA TGCGCCAGCAGCCCGGAAGGCAGGGTAGGTCAGCCCCAGCATTTT. Its protein is CASSPEGRVGQPQHF.

The V gene is TRBV28, the J gene TRBJ1-2, with D tentatively TRBD1 (5 bases). Germline V gene lookup returns CDR1 MDHEN and CDR2 SYDVKM. V shed 5 bases and J shed 1 base, with 17 bases lying between them. The CDR3 contains 16 residues. The CDR3 DNA sequence: TGTGCCAGCAGTGGCGCCGGGACGCCTAATAACTATGGCTACACCTTC. It codes for CASSGAGTPNNYGYTF.

The rearrangement links TRBV11-2 to TRBJ1-5; no reliable D call. CDR3 length: 14 residues. The germline V gene encodes CDR1 SGHAT and CDR2 FQNNGV. The V and J ends lost 5 bases and 4 bases respectively, with 12 bases between them. The CDR3, as DNA: TGTGCCAGCAGCGCCACCGACCCGAATCAGCCCCAGCATTTT. As protein: CASSATDPNQPQHF.

V usage is TRBV18 and J usage is TRBJ1-1; D call uncertain. Trimming took off 2 bases at V and 4 bases at J, with 11 bases between the two ends. This CDR3 has 14 residues. CDR1 and CDR2 (germline): KGHSH, LQKENI. This CDR3 is CASSPTGMSTEAFF. The CDR3, as DNA: TGTGCCAGCTCACCAACGGGGATGAGCACTGAAGCTTTCTTT.

V usage is TRBV27 and J usage is TRBJ1-5; D remains ambiguous. The germline gives CDR1 MNHEY, CDR2 SMNVEV (reference sequence). CDR3 size: 16 residues. V lost 0 bases and J lost 2, with 11 bases in between. The CDR3 is CASSLSTPIGNQPQHF. CDR3 DNA: TGTGCCAGCAGTTTATCGACCCCCATAGGCAATCAGCCCCAGCATTTT.

The genes are TRBV28 and TRBJ1-3; maybe TRBD1 (5 bases). CDR3 size: 15 residues. V was shortened by 6 bases and J by 0 bases, with 12 bases between the two germline ends. Germline CDR1 MDHEN, CDR2 SYDVKM. In nucleotides, the CDR3 is TGTGCCAGCAGCCGGGGACGGATCTCTGGAAACACCATATATTTT. It translates to CASSRGRISGNTIYF.

The gene calls are TRBV9 and TRBJ2-2, with TRBD2 identical over 10 bases. V trimming: 4 bases; J trimming: 3 bases; junction bases outside the gene matches: 6. The CDR3 consists of 16 residues. Germline V gives CDR1 SGDLS, CDR2 YYNGEE. CDR3 protein: CASSFETSGYTGELFF. The CDR3 DNA follows: TGTGCCAGCAGCTTCGAGACTAGCGGGTACACCGGGGAGCTGTTTTTT.

The rearrangement uses TRBV5-5 and TRBJ2-5; D might be TRBD1 (5 bases). CDR1 is SGHKS and CDR2 is YYEKEE in the germline V gene (reference sequence). Trimming took 0 bases from V and 4 from J, leaving 13 bases between them. This CDR3 region has 15 residues. This chain's CDR3 is CASSLAPTVGETQYF. DNA of the CDR3: TGTGCCAGCAGCTTGGCCCCGACAGTTGGAGAGACCCAGTACTTC.

CDR3 DNA sequence: TGTGCCAGCAGTCCCCTAGGGGAGACCCAGTACTTC. This codes for CASSPLGETQYF. The chain joins TRBV6-2 or TRBV6-3 to TRBJ2-5; no clear D gene. V was pared by 5 bases and J by 5 bases, with 9 bases between. Germline values: CDR1 MNHEY, CDR2 SVGEGT. The CDR3 spans 12 residues.

This rearrangement joins TRBV7-3 to TRBJ1-3, with 7 bases that match TRBD1. The trim removed 5 bases at V and 1 base at J, leaving 2 bases unmatched. CDR1 and CDR2 (germline): SGHTA, FQGTGA. This CDR3 has 14 residues. CDR3 protein: CASSAGGSGNTIYF. CDR3 bases: TGTGCCAGCAGCGCAGGGGGTTCTGGAAACACCATATATTTT. The variable domain in full, completed from reference TRBV7-3 and TRBJ1-3, reads GAGVSQTPSNKVTEKGKYVELRCDPISGHTALYWYRQSLGQGPEFLIYFQGTGAADDSGLPNDRFFAVRPEGSVSTLKIQRTERGDSAVYLCASSAGGSGNTIYFGEGSWLTVV.

This clone was observed a handful of times. The chain recombines TRBV7-2 with TRBJ2-7, with 9 bases that match TRBD1. The CDR3 spans 15 residues. In germline, CDR1 is SGHTA, CDR2 FQGNSA. V trimming: 5 bases; J trimming: 7 bases; junction bases outside the gene matches: 12. CDR3 nucleotides: TGTGCCAGCAGCACTGGGACAGGGCAAGGGAGAGAGCAGTACTTC. It encodes CASSTGTGQGREQYF. Using reference TRBV7-2 and TRBJ2-7 for the parts outside the CDR3, the full variable domain is GAGVSQSPSNKVTEKGKDVELRCDPISGHTALYWYRQSLGQGLEFLIYFQGNSAPDKSGLPSDRFSAERTGGSVSTLTIQRTQQEDSAVYLCASSTGTGQGREQYFGPGTRLTVT.

This clone was observed a single time. J is TRBJ1-1 and V is TRBV7-2; the D gene is possibly TRBD1 (5 bases). The V end lost 5 bases, the J end lost 4 bases, and 14 bases lay between the germline ends. Looked up from germline, CDR1 is SGHTA and CDR2 is FQGNSA. CDR3 length equals 14 residues. The CDR3 sequence: CASSKSRGGTEAFF. The DNA for the CDR3 is TGTGCCAGCAGCAAATCGAGGGGTGGCACTGAAGCTTTCTTT.

The rearrangement links TRBV3-1 (or the pseudogene TRBV3-2) to TRBJ1-1, with no clear D. Looked up from germline, CDR1 is LGHDT and CDR2 is YNNKEL (reference sequence). V was cut by 0 bases and J by 0 bases, with 8 bases left in between. The CDR3 has 15 amino acids. The CDR3 DNA reads as TGTGCCAGCAGCCAAGAGGGGAAAATGAACACTGAAGCTTTCTTT. It yields the protein CASSQEGKMNTEAFF.

The chain employs TRBV14 and TRBJ1-2; 7 nucleotides line up with TRBD1. V was pared by 4 bases and J by 7 bases, with 12 bases of the junction left unmatched. This CDR3 contains 15 residues. Germline CDR1 and CDR2: SGHDN and FVKESK. The CDR3: CASSPTTGVFGGYTF. For the CDR3, the DNA is TGTGCCAGCAGCCCGACTACAGGGGTTTTTGGTGGCTACACCTTC.

This chain joins TRBV12-3 or TRBV12-4 and TRBJ2-3; unclear D gene. The CDR3 has 12 residues. The V and J ends lost 6 bases and 0 bases respectively, with 4 bases between them. The CDR3 bases are TGTGCCAGCAGAAGCAGCACAGATACGCAGTATTTT. Translating gives CASRSSTDTQYF.